Below, 16 T cell receptor beta chains from the same sample are listed, as sequenced in a study of PD-1 blockade in classical Hodgkin lymphoma. Time point specified: newly diagnosed, previously untreated cHL patient sample. Through magnetic negative selection, CD8+ T cells were separated from PBMCs that had been thawed. Sequencing used immunoSEQ multiplex PCR; TCRdb keeps in-frame clones, though not all of them. The table has about 5,500 clones, roughly nine tenths seen once. The specimen was CD8+ T cells from blood. These receptors all stem from a human donor with classical Hodgkin lymphoma.

This clone has a single count. CDR3 DNA sequence: TGTGCCTGGAGTGTAGGGACAGGGAACACCGGGGAGCTGTTTTTT. As protein: CAWSVGTGNTGELFF. The chain combines TRBV30 with TRBJ2-2, with TRBD1 identical over 8 bases. The V and J ends lost 0 bases and 1 base, in that order; junction bases with no gene match: 1. The germline V gene has CDR1 GTSNPN and CDR2 SVGIG (reference sequence). This CDR3 has 15 amino acids.

The V gene is TRBV11-3, the J gene TRBJ2-7, with 14 bases aligning to TRBD2. Germline CDR1 SGHNT, CDR2 YENEEA. The CDR3 covers 17 residues. Losses at the gene ends were 5 bases for V and 4 bases for J; bases not matched to a gene: 10. CDR3 sequence: CASSAGTSGSKRYEQYF. CDR3 sequence (DNA): TGTGCCAGCAGCGCCGGGACTAGCGGGAGTAAGAGGTACGAGCAGTACTTC.

The chain uses TRBV6-1 and TRBJ1-6, with unresolved D. The CDR3 covers 13 residues. The ends were cut back, 5 bases at V and 4 bases at J, with 6 bases in the middle. CDR1 is MNHNS, CDR2 SASEGT, per germline. CDR3 coding DNA: TGTGCCAGCAGTCGGGAGTATAATTCACCCCTCCACTTT. This encodes CASSREYNSPLHF.

The chain couples TRBV19 to TRBJ2-5; 11 positions match TRBD2. There are 16 residues in the CDR3. The junction had 6 bases not matched to a gene; V was cut back by 1 base and J by 5 bases. The V gene's germline CDR1 is LNHDA and CDR2 SQIVND (reference sequence). The CDR3 coding sequence is TGTGCCAGTAGTATAGTAGTTACTAGCGGGAGTGAGACCCAGTACTTC. It specifies CASSIVVTSGSETQYF.

This chain connects TRBV4-1 to TRBJ1-4; 10 positions match TRBD1. CDR3 length: 17 amino acids. Germline loops: CDR1 MGHRA, CDR2 YSYEKL. Trimming removed 0 bases from V and 7 bases from J; junction bases left unmatched: 8. In nucleotides, the CDR3 is TGCGCCAGCAGCCAAGAGGGGACCGGGACAGGGGTTGAAAAACTGTTTTTT. Protein sequence: CASSQEGTGTGVEKLFF.

The V gene is TRBV11-2, the J gene TRBJ1-1; D call uncertain. CDR1 and CDR2 (germline): SGHAT, FQNNGV. The CDR3 runs 15 residues. The V end was cut by 5 bases, the J end by 4 bases, with 17 bases between. CDR3 protein: CASSPGPLPGTEAFF. The CDR3 nucleotides are TGTGCCAGCAGCCCGGGCCCCCTGCCTGGCACTGAAGCTTTCTTT.

This chain uses TRBV28 with TRBJ2-5; no reliable D call. The germline CDR1 and CDR2 sequences are MDHEN and SYDVKM. The V and J ends lost 3 bases and 0 bases respectively, with 8 bases between them. This CDR3 comprises 14 residues. The CDR3 protein is CASSLITNQETQYF. CDR3 nucleotides: TGTGCCAGCAGTTTGATAACTAACCAAGAGACCCAGTACTTC. Combining the CDR3 with reference TRBV28 and TRBJ2-5 gives the whole variable domain DVKVTQSSRYLVKRTGEKVFLECVQDMDHENMFWYRQDPGLGLRLIYFSYDVKMKEKGDIPEGYSVSREKKERFSLILESASTNQTSMYLCASSLITNQETQYFGPGTRLLVL.

The chain links TRBV6-5 to TRBJ1-5; 9 bases fit TRBD1. Trimming cost V 0 bases and J 6 bases; bases outside gene matches: 6. CDR3 length: 16 residues. The germline V gene has CDR1 MNHEY and CDR2 SVGAGI. CDR3 protein: CASSYSSDRGGQPQHF. The CDR3 bases are TGTGCCAGCAGTTACTCCTCGGACAGGGGAGGTCAGCCCCAGCATTTT.

This sequence joins TRBV25-1 and TRBJ2-1; 12 bases are shared with TRBD2. The germline CDR1 and CDR2 sequences are MGHDK and SYGVNS. Trimming removed 3 bases from V and 4 bases from J; junction bases left unmatched: 4. This CDR3 region has 16 residues. The CDR3 protein is CASSEETSGSYNEQFF. The CDR3, as DNA: TGTGCCAGCAGTGAGGAGACTAGCGGGAGTTACAATGAGCAGTTCTTC.

This chain uses TRBV18 with TRBJ1-1; D unresolved. Between the trimmed V and J ends, which lost 0 bases and 4 bases, there was a span of 9 bases. The CDR3 has 14 amino acids. In germline, CDR1 is KGHSH, CDR2 LQKENI. The DNA for the CDR3 is TGTGCCAGCTCACCACCGTTGGGCTTCACTGAAGCTTTCTTT. This gives the protein CASSPPLGFTEAFF. Combining the CDR3 with reference TRBV18 and TRBJ1-1 gives the whole variable domain NAGVMQNPRHLVRRRGQEARLRCSPMKGHSHVYWYRQLPEEGLKFMVYLQKENIIDESGMPKERFSAEFPKEGPSILRIQQVVRGDSAAYFCASSPPLGFTEAFFGQGTRLTVV.

This chain joins TRBV6-6 and TRBJ2-7, with TRBD1 as a possible D gene (6 bases). Germline-derived CDR1 and CDR2 are MNHNY and SVGAGI (reference sequence). Trimming pared 6 bases from V and 3 bases from J, leaving 9 bases between. CDR3 size: 12 residues. In DNA form, the CDR3 reads TGTGCCAGCAGCTACAGGGACTACGAGCAGTACTTC. Amino acid sequence: CASSYRDYEQYF.

This chain connects TRBV5-4 to TRBJ1-1, with a tentative D call TRBD1 (5 bases). V lost 3 bases, J lost 8 bases, and 8 bases lay in between. The V gene's germline CDR1 is SGHNT and CDR2 YYREEE (reference sequence). The CDR3 has 11 amino acids. The CDR3 DNA sequence: TGTGCCAGCAGCTGGGGACGGGAAGCTTTCTTT. This gives the protein CASSWGREAFF.

The chain carries TRBV25-1 and TRBJ2-7, with 8 bases aligning to TRBD2. CDR3 length: 15 amino acids. The junction had 8 bases not matched to a gene; V was cut back by 5 bases and J by 2 bases. Germline values: CDR1 MGHDK, CDR2 SYGVNS. Written as DNA, the CDR3 is TGTGCCAGCAGTTTTACTAGCGGAGGCCCCTACGAGCAGTACTTC. It translates to CASSFTSGGPYEQYF.

This chain connects TRBV25-1 to TRBJ2-7; 11 bases are a match to TRBD2. Germline V lookup: CDR1 MGHDK, CDR2 SYGVNS. CDR3 length equals 16 residues. The trim removed 3 bases at V and 3 bases at J, leaving 7 bases unmatched. The CDR3 nucleotides read TGTGCCAGCAGTGAGGCTAGCGGGAGGCTTAGCTACGAGCAGTACTTC. Translation: CASSEASGRLSYEQYF.

This chain connects TRBV25-1 to TRBJ2-7, with D unresolved. The CDR3 covers 11 residues. V lost 3 bases and J lost 4, with 4 bases in between. The germline CDR1 and CDR2 sequences are MGHDK and SYGVNS. The CDR3 region is CASSEKYEQYF. CDR3 coding DNA: TGTGCCAGCAGTGAGAAGTACGAGCAGTACTTC.

The chain combines TRBV30 with TRBJ1-4; D might be TRBD1 (5 bases). The CDR3 runs to 14 residues. The V end was cut by 3 bases, the J end by 11 bases, with 19 bases between. CDR1 GTSNPN and CDR2 SVGIG come from the germline V gene (reference sequence). CDR3 nucleotides: TGTGCCTGGAGGATCCGGACGGGGGAACGTAAACTGTTTTTT. Its translation: CAWRIRTGERKLFF.